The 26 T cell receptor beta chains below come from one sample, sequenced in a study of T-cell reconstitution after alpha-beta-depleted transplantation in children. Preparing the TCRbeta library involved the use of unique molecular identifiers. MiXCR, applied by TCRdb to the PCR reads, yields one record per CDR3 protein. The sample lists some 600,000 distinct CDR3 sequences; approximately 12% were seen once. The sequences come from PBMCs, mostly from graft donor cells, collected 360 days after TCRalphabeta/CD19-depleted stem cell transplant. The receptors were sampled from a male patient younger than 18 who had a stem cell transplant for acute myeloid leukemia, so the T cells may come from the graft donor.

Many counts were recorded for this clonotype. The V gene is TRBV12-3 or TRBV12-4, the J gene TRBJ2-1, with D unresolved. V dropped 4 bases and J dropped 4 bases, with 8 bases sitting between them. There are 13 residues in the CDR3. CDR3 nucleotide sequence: TGTGCCAGCAGTTACGCGAGTTACAATGAGCAGTTCTTC. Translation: CASSYASYNEQFF.

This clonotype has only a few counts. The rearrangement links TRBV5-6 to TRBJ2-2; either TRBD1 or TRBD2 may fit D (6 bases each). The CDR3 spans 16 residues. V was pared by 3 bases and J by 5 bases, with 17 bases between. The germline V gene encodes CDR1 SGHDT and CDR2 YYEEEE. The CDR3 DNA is TGTGCCAGCAGCTCCCGCCCCGGAGGGGGAACCGGGGAGCTGTTTTTT. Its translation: CASSSRPGGGTGELFF. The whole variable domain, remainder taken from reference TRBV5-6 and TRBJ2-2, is DAGVTQSPTHLIKTRGQQVTLRCSPKSGHDTVSWYQQALGQGPQFIFQYYEEEERQRGNFPDRFSGHQFPNYSSELNVNALLLGDSALYLCASSSRPGGGTGELFFGEGSRLTVL.

The CDR3 DNA reads TGTGCCAGCAGCTGGCGGGAACTGAACACTGAAGCTTTCTTT. Its protein product is CASSWRELNTEAFF. The rearrangement links TRBV7-9 to TRBJ1-1; D not resolved. V was clipped by 4 bases and J by 0 bases, with 9 bases between them. Per the germline V gene, CDR1 is SEHNR and CDR2 is FQNEAQ (reference sequence). The CDR3 extends over 14 amino acids. Combining the CDR3 with reference TRBV7-9 and TRBJ1-1 gives the whole variable domain DTGVSQNPRHKITKRGQNVTFRCDPISEHNRLYWYRQTLGQGPEFLTYFQNEAQLEKSRLLSDRFSAERPKGSFSTLEIQRTEQGDSAMYLCASSWRELNTEAFFGQGTRLTVV.

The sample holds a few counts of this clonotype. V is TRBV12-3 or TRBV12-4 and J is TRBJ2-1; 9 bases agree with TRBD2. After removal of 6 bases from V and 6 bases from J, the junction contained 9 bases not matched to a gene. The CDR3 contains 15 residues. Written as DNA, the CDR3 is TGTGCCAGCAGCCGTAGCGGGAGCCTAAGCAATGAGCAGTTCTTC. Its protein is CASSRSGSLSNEQFF.

In DNA form, the CDR3 reads TGTGCCAGCAGTTACTCGGTCGCAGGGATAGAGCAGTACTTC. Its translation: CASSYSVAGIEQYF. The rearrangement joins TRBV6-5 to TRBJ2-7; possibly TRBD1 for D (5 bases). CDR3 size: 14 residues. Deletions cut 0 bases from V and 7 bases from J, with 13 bases between. The germline gives CDR1 MNHEY, CDR2 SVGAGI.

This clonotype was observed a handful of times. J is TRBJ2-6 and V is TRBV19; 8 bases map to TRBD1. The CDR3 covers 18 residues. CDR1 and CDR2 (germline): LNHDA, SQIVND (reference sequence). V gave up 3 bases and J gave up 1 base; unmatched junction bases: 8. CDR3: CASSIRGQEISGANVLTF. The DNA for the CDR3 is TGTGCCAGTAGTATCAGGGGGCAAGAGATTTCTGGGGCCAACGTCCTGACTTTC.

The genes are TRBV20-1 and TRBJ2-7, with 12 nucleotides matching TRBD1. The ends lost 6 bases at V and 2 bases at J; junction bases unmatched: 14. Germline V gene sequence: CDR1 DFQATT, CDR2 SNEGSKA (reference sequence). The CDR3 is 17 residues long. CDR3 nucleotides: TGCAGTGCCCCCCGCCGGGACAGGGGGCCCTTCCCCTACGAGCAGTACTTC. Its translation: CSAPRRDRGPFPYEQYF.

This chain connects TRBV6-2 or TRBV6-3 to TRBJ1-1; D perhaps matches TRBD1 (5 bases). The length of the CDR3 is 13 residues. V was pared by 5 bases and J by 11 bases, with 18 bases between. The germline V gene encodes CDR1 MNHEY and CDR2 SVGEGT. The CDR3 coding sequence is TGTGCCAGCAGTGCCCCGGGACGCCCGACGGCTTTCTTT. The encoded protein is CASSAPGRPTAFF.

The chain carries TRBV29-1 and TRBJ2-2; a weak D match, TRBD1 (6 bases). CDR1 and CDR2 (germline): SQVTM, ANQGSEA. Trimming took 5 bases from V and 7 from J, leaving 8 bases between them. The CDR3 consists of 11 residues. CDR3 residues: CSVRQVGELFF. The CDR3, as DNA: TGCAGCGTTCGACAGGTCGGGGAGCTGTTTTTT.

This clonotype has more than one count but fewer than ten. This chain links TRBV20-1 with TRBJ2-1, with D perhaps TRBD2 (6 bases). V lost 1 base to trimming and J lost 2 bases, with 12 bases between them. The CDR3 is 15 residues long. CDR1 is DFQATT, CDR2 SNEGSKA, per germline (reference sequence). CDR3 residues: CSARGSGLPYNEQFF. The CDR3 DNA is TGCAGTGCTAGAGGTAGCGGACTCCCCTACAATGAGCAGTTCTTC.

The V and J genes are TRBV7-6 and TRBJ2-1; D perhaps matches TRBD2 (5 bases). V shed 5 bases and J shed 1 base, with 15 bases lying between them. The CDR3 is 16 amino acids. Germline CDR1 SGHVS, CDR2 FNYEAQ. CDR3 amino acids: CASSPRVFESYNEQFF. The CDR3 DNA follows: TGTGCCAGCAGCCCGAGGGTATTCGAGTCCTACAATGAGCAGTTCTTC. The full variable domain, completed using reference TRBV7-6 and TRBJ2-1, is GAGVSQSPRYKVTKRGQDVALRCDPISGHVSLYWYRQALGQGPEFLTYFNYEAQQDKSGLPNDRFSAERPEGSISTLTIQRTEQRDSAMYRCASSPRVFESYNEQFFGPGTRLTVL.

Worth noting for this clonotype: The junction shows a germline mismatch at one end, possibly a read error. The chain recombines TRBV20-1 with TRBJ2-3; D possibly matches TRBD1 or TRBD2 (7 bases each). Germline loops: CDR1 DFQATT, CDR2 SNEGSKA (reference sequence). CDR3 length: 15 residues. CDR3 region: CSANDRATSTDTQCF. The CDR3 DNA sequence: TGCAGTGCTAACGACAGGGCGACTAGCACAGATACGCAGTGTTTT.

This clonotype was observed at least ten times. CDR3 amino acids: CASTLDSKLSYEQYF. The CDR3 nucleotides are TGTGCCAGCACCCTAGACAGCAAGCTCTCCTACGAGCAGTACTTC. The chain uses TRBV6-2 or TRBV6-3 and TRBJ2-7; TRBD1 might be the D (5 bases). The CDR3 sequence is 15 residues long. Trimming stripped 7 bases from V and 0 bases from J, with 16 bases between. Germline-derived CDR1 and CDR2 are MNHEY and SVGEGT.

The CDR3 loop is CASSPDRMGYTEAFF. DNA for the CDR3: TGTGCCAGCAGCCCCGACAGGATGGGGTACACTGAAGCTTTCTTT. The chain couples TRBV3-1 to TRBJ1-1, with a tentative D call TRBD1 (6 bases). The CDR3 is 15 amino acids. The V gene lost 4 bases and the J gene lost 3 bases, with 15 bases spanning the gap. CDR1 is LGHDT, CDR2 YNNKEL, per germline (reference sequence).

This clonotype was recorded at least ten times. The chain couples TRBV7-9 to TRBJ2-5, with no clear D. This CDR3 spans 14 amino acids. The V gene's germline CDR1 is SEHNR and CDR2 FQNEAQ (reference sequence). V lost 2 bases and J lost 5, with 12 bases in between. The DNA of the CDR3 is TGTGCCAGCAGCTTAAGTTACGACTCTGAGACCCAGTACTTC. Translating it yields CASSLSYDSETQYF.

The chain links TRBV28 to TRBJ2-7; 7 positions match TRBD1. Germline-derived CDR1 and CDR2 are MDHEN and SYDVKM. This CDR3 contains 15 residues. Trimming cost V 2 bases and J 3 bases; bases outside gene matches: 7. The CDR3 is CASSLKGASNYEQYF. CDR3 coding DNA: TGTGCCAGCAGTTTAAAGGGGGCTAGTAACTACGAGCAGTACTTC.

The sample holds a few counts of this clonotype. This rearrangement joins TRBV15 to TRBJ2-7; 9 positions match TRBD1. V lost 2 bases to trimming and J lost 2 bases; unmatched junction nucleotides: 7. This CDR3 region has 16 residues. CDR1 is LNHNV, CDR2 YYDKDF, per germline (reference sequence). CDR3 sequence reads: CATSRHAGTGPYEQYF. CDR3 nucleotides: TGTGCCACCAGCAGACATGCCGGGACAGGGCCCTACGAGCAGTACTTC.

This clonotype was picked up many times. The CDR3 is CASSGTIPGLGEQYF. The CDR3 DNA follows: TGTGCCAGTAGCGGAACAATACCGGGACTAGGCGAGCAGTACTTC. V usage is TRBV19 and J usage is TRBJ2-7, with TRBD2 matching over 8 bases. Trimming took 6 bases from V and 6 from J; bases not matched to a gene: 13. Germline-derived CDR1 and CDR2 are LNHDA and SQIVND (reference sequence). The CDR3 covers 15 residues.

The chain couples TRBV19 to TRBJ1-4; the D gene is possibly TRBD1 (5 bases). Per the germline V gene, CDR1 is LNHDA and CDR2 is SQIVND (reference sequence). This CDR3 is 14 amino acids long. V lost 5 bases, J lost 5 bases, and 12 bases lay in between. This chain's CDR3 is CASSSREGNEKLFF. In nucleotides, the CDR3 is TGTGCCAGTAGTTCCCGGGAGGGGAATGAAAAACTGTTTTTT.

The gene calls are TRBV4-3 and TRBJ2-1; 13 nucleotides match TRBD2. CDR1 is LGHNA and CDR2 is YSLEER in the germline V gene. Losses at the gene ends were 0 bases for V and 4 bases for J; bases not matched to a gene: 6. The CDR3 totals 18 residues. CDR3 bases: TGCGCCAGCAGCCAAGACCCGACTAGCGGGAGGATGTACAATGAGCAGTTCTTC. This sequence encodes CASSQDPTSGRMYNEQFF.

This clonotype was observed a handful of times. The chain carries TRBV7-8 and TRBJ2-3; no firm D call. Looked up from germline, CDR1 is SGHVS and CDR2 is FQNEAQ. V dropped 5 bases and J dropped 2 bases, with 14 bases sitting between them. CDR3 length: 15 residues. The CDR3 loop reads CASSPLGGYTDTQYF. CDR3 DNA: TGTGCCAGCAGCCCCCTCGGCGGATACACAGATACGCAGTATTTT. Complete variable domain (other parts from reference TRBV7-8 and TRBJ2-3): GAGVSQSPRYKVAKRGQDVALRCDPISGHVSLFWYQQALGQGPEFLTYFQNEAQLDKSGLPSDRFFAERPEGSVSTLKIQRTQQEDSAVYLCASSPLGGYTDTQYFGPGTRLTVL.

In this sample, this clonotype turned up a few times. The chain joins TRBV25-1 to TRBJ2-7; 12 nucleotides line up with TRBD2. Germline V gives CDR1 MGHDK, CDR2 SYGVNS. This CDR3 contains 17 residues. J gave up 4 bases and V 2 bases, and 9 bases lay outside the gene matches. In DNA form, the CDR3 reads TGTGCCAGCAGTGAAACCCGGGCTAGCGGGAGGGTGTACGAGCAGTACTTC. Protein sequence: CASSETRASGRVYEQYF.

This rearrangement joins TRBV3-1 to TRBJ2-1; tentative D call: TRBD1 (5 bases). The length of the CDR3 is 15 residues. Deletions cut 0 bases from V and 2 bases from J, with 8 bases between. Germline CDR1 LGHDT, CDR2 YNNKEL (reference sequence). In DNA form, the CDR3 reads TGTGCCAGCAGCCAAGATGGGGCTACCTACAATGAGCAGTTCTTC. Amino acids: CASSQDGATYNEQFF.

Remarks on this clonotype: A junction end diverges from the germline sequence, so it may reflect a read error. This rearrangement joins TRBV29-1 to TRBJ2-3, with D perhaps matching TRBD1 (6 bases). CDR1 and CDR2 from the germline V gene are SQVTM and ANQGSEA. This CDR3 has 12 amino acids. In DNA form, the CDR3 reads TGCAGCGTTGGACAGGCCACAGAAACGCAGTATTTT. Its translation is CSVGQATETQYF.

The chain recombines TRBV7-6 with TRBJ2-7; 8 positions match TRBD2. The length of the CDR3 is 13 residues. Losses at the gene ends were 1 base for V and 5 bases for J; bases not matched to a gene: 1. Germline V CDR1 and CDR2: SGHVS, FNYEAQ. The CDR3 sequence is CASSLEAGDEQYF. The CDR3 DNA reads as TGTGCCAGCAGCTTAGAAGCGGGAGACGAGCAGTACTTC.

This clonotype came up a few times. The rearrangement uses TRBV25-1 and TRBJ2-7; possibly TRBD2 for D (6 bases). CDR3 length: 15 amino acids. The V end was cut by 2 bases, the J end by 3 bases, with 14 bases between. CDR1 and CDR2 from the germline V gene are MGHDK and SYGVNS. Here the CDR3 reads CASSEGGPALYEQYF. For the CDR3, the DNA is TGTGCCAGCAGTGAAGGAGGGCCAGCCCTCTACGAGCAGTACTTC.